This is a list of T cell receptor beta chains from one sample in a study of T cells in Graves' hyperthyroidism and ophthalmopathy. TCRdb used MiXCR to reprocess the multiplex PCR reads, holding one entry per CDR3 protein. The table records hundreds of thousands of distinct CDR3 sequences, around 20% of them present only once. The specimen sequenced was blood. These receptors were collected from a man aged 30-40 years with Graves' ophthalmopathy. Both conserved end residues are part of each CDR3. The D gene is left open where the match is weak. Not all rows give a size; the values are once, few, many and, for expanded clones, a class.

clone_size	v_call	j_call	d_call	cdr3_nt	cdr3_aa
few	TRBV7-8	TRBJ2-2	TRBD2	TGTGCCAGCAGCTTAGGACGTTTGACTAGCGGACGCACCGGGGAGCTGTTTTTT	CASSLGRLTSGRTGELFF
-	TRBV19	TRBJ2-1	-	TGTGCCGTCTCTGGGGGGGCTGCCTACAATGAGCAGTTCTTC	CAVSGGAAYNEQFF
many	TRBV11-2	TRBJ2-7	TRBD1	TGTGCCAGCAGCTTAAGGGACAGGGGAGAGCAGTACTTC	CASSLRDRGEQYF
few	TRBV28	TRBJ2-2	-	TGTGCCAGCAGTTATGGGGGGAACACCGGGGAGCTGTTTTTT	CASSYGGNTGELFF
many	TRBV27	TRBJ2-5	TRBD2	TGTGCCAGCAGTTTAGCTAGCGGAGTCCAAGAGACCCAGTACTTC	CASSLASGVQETQYF
-	TRBV2	TRBJ2-7	-	TGTGCCAGCAGTCCAGTCTCCTACGAGCAGTACTTC	CASSPVSYEQYF
few	TRBV2	TRBJ2-5	TRBD2	TGTGCCAGCAGGTCACTAGCGGGCGGAGGTGAGACCCAGTACTTC	CASRSLAGGGETQYF
many	TRBV28	TRBJ2-7	TRBD1	TGTGCCAGCAGAAGGACAGGGGAGGCGCTGAGCTCCTACGAGCAGTACTTC	CASRRTGEALSSYEQYF
many	TRBV6-2/TRBV6-3	TRBJ2-5	-	TGTGCCAGCAGTTACTCGGAACAAGAGACCCAGTACTTC	CASSYSEQETQYF
-	TRBV5-1	TRBJ2-3	TRBD1	TGCGCCAGCAGCCCGACAGGGGTCACAGATACGCAGTATTTT	CASSPTGVTDTQYF
many	TRBV6-1	TRBJ2-7	-	TGTGCCAGCAGCCCCGGGGGTAGCGGACCCTACGAGCAGTACTTC	CASSPGGSGPYEQYF
-	TRBV6-1	TRBJ2-7	TRBD2	TGTGCCAGCGGGGTTGATTCGCGCGGGAGGGCCTACGAGCAGTACTTC	CASGVDSRGRAYEQYF
once	TRBV11-3	TRBJ2-2	TRBD1	TGTGCCAGCAGAACCCGACAGGGAAACACCGGGGAGCTGTTTTTT	CASRTRQGNTGELFF
-	TRBV19	TRBJ2-1	-	TGTGCCAGTAGTATAGTAAGTGCAGGGGATAATGAGCAGTTCTTC	CASSIVSAGDNEQFF
-	TRBV6-2/TRBV6-3	TRBJ1-1	-	TGTGCCAGCAGCTCTTCCCCAGGGTACACTGAAGCTTTCTTT	CASSSSPGYTEAFF
-	TRBV7-9	TRBJ1-4	TRBD1	TGTGCCAGCAGCTTCCCCCTTTCAGGGGGTGAAAAACTGTTTTTT	CASSFPLSGGEKLFF
-	TRBV10-2	TRBJ2-5	-	TGCGCCAGCAGTGAGTTGACACTAACCAGGGAGACCCAGTACTTC	CASSELTLTRETQYF
few	TRBV9	TRBJ2-5	-	TGTGCCAGCAGTCTGGGGGGGCTTCAAGAGACCCAGTACTTC	CASSLGGLQETQYF